The TCR beta chain under discussion was sequenced for a study of tumor-infiltrating lymphocytes in primary liver carcinoma. Study overall: The patients included men and women who were aged 30 to 69 years. Recorded tumor stage was T1-T3 N0M0, with diameters of roughly 4 to 10 cm. Broader study findings: Tumors reached a significantly greater top-250-clone fraction than blood did (p = 0.039).

Turning to this clonotype: What it binds is not known. One junction end does not reproduce the germline sequence, and a read error may be involved.

Researchers drew blood RNA from unsorted whole blood and extracted germline DNA as well. CDR3 length: 14 amino acids. The germline V gene encodes CDR1 SGHNT and CDR2 YYREEE (reference sequence). Starting from about 0.5 ug of total RNA, TCR beta cDNA was produced with a primer in the constant region. Libraries for TCR beta were built through three nested multiplex PCR rounds, which together made up a slightly modified ARM-PCR procedure. The first two PCR rounds, roughly 10 cycles each, used TRBV1-TRBV30 forward primers and a C-beta reverse primer. MiXCR was run by TCRdb on the multiplex PCR reads, yielding one entry per CDR3 protein. The sample records 300,000 to 400,000 distinct CDR3 sequences, about two thirds being singletons.

The chain combines TRBV5-4 with TRBJ2-2, with D unclear. The receptor comes from a man aged 40-49 years with primary liver carcinoma and hepatitis B virus infection. The specimen was peripheral blood. CDR3 loop: CASSLVENTRELFF. The CDR3 bases are TGTGCCAGCAGCTTGGTCGAGAACACCAGGGAGCTGTTTTTT.